The clone carrying this TCR beta chain was seen only a few times. Its antigen remains unidentified. The record originates from a study of Ad26.COV2.S vaccination and SARS-CoV-2 variants. Study results and limitations: Possible underestimation of total T cell responses by the TCR breadth and depth analyses was noted.

The protocol was immunoSEQ multiplex PCR, while the TCRdb copy is restricted to in-frame clones and leaves out a portion. The repertoire includes some 450,000 clones, about 92% of them detected once, and about 4.4% sits in the top ten. This sample's treatment: some 20 received Ad26.COV2.S at low or high dose, single or two shots; a few received placebo; per-sample allocation not given. It was on day 63 after the first vaccine or placebo injection that samples were taken. This CDR3 is built from 14 residues. V was trimmed by 5 bases and J by 2 bases, leaving 10 bases between them. Germline CDR1 and CDR2: SEHNR and FQNEAQ (reference sequence).

This TCR came from a person aged 18 to 65 who received the Ad26.COV2.S COVID-19 vaccine or a placebo. The chain couples TRBV7-9 to TRBJ1-5; a possible D gene is TRBD1 (6 bases). This sample comprised peripheral blood, obtained in a trial of Ad26.COV2.S vaccine versus placebo. The CDR3 DNA is TGTGCCAGCAGCGGGGGACAACGCAATCAGCCCCAGCATTTT. Translation: CASSGGQRNQPQHF.